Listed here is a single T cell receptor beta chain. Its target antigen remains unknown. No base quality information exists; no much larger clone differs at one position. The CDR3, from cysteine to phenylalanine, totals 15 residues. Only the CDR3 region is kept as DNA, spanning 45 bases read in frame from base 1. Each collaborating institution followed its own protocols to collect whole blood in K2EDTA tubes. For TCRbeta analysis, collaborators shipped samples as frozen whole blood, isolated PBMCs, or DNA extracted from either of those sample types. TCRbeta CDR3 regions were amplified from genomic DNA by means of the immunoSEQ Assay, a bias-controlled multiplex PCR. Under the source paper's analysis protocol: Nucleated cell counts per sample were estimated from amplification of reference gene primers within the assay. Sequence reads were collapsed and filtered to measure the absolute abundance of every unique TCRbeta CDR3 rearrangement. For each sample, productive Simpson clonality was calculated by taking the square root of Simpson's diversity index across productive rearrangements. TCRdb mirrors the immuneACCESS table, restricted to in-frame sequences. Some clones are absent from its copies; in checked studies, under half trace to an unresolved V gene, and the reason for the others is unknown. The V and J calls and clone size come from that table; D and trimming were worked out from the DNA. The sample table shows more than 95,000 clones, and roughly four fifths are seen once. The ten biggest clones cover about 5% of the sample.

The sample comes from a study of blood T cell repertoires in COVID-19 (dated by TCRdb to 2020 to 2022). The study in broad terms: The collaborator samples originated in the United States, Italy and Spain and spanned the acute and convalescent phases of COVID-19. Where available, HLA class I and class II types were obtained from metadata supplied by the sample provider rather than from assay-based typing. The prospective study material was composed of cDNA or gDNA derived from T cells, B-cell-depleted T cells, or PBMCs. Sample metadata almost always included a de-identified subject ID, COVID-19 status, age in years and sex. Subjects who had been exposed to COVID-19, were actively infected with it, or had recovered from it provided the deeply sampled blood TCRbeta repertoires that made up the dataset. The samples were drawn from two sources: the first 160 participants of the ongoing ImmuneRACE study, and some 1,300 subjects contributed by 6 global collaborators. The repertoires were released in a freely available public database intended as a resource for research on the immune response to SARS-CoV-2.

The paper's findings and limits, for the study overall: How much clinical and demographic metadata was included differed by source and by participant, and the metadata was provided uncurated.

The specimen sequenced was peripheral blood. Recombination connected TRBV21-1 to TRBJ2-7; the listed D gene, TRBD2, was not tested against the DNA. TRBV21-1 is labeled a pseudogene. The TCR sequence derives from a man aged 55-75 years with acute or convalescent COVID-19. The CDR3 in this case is CASSARLAGTYEQYF. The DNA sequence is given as TGTGCCAGCAGCGCCCGACTAGCGGGAACCTACGAGCAGTACTTC.